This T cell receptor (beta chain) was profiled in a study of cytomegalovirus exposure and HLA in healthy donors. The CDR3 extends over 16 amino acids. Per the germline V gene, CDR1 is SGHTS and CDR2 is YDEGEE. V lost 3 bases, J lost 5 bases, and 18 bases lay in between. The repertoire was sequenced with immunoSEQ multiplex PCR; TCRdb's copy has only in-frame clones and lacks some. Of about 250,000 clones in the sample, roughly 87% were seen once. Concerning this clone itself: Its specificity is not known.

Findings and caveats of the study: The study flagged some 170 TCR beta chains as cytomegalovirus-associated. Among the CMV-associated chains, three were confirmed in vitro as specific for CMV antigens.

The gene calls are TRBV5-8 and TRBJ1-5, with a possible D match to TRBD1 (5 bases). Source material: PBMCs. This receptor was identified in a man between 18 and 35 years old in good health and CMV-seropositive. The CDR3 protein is CASSYLPDTNDQPQHF. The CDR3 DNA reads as TGTGCCAGCAGCTACCTTCCGGACACTAATGATCAGCCCCAGCATTTT.